Below are 32 T cell receptor beta chains sequenced from a single sample in a study of blood T cell repertoires in COVID-19. The assay was immunoSEQ multiplex PCR, and TCRdb's table has in-frame clones only and misses some. The table records about 290,000 clones, roughly 89% of them present only once. Source material: peripheral blood. These receptors were collected from a woman in her thirties with COVID-19, enrolled during active disease.

The chain has TRBV4-1 and TRBJ1-1, with a weak D call TRBD1 (5 bases). The germline CDR1 and CDR2 sequences are MGHRA and YSYEKL. V was cut by 0 bases and J by 3 bases, with 17 bases left in between. This CDR3 is built from 17 residues. This CDR3 reads CASSQDQAWSRDTEAFF. CDR3 DNA: TGCGCCAGCAGCCAAGATCAGGCGTGGTCCAGGGACACTGAAGCTTTCTTT.

This CDR3 reads CASSQDHGRGSQETQYF. CDR3 sequence (DNA): TGTGCCAGCAGCCAAGATCATGGCAGGGGGTCCCAAGAGACCCAGTACTTC. The genes are TRBV4-2 and TRBJ2-5, with 7 bases identical to TRBD1. Germline V gene sequence: CDR1 LGHNA, CDR2 YNFKEQ. CDR3 length: 17 residues. Trimming cost V 0 bases and J 1 base; bases outside gene matches: 8.

The chain uses TRBV11-2 and TRBJ1-3; unclear D gene. Trimming shortened V by 3 bases and J by 3 bases, and 3 bases separated the two germline ends. Germline assignment: CDR1 SGHAT and CDR2 FQNNGV. The CDR3 consists of 12 residues. The CDR3 loop is CASSFHGNTIYF. The CDR3 nucleotides are TGTGCCAGCAGCTTTCATGGAAACACCATATATTTT.

The chain recombines TRBV2 with TRBJ1-6; 7 nucleotides align to TRBD1. Trimming cost V 8 bases and J 6 bases; bases outside gene matches: 4. The CDR3 is 13 amino acids. Germline-derived CDR1 and CDR2 are SNHLY and FYNNEI. CDR3 nucleotide sequence: TGTGCCAGCTACAGGGGCCTTAATTCACCCCTCCACTTT. Residues: CASYRGLNSPLHF.

The chain employs TRBV4-2 and TRBJ1-1; weak D call: TRBD1 (5 bases). Trimming shortened V by 0 bases and J by 6 bases, and 14 bases separated the two germline ends. Germline V gives CDR1 LGHNA, CDR2 YNFKEQ. The CDR3 consists of 15 residues. CDR3 amino acids: CASSQDPPGLAEAFF. The CDR3 DNA reads TGTGCCAGCAGCCAAGATCCCCCAGGGCTAGCTGAAGCTTTCTTT.

This clone was seen a few times. The chain couples TRBV12-3 or TRBV12-4 to TRBJ1-4; 7 bases agree with TRBD1. V dropped 9 bases and J dropped 4; count of bases not matched to a gene: 5. CDR3 size: 13 residues. Here the CDR3 reads CARQGPYNEKLFF. CDR3 coding DNA: TGTGCCAGACAGGGGCCTTATAATGAAAAACTGTTTTTT.

The chain recombines TRBV7-9 with TRBJ1-2; D is unclear. V was trimmed by 1 base and J by 5 bases, leaving 5 bases between them. From germline, CDR1 is SEHNR and CDR2 FQNEAQ (reference sequence). The CDR3 has 12 residues. The CDR3 is CASSLGEYGYTF. CDR3 in DNA: TGTGCCAGCAGCTTAGGAGAATATGGCTACACCTTC.

This sequence joins TRBV14 and TRBJ1-1; D perhaps matches TRBD1 (6 bases). Looked up from germline, CDR1 is SGHDN and CDR2 is FVKESK. The CDR3 has 16 residues. The V gene lost 4 bases and the J gene lost 2 bases, with 17 bases spanning the gap. CDR3 region: CASSRDILSINTEAFF. The DNA for the CDR3 is TGTGCCAGCAGCCGGGACATCCTCTCAATAAACACTGAAGCTTTCTTT.

The J gene is TRBJ2-3, the V gene TRBV18; 10 positions match TRBD1. Per the germline V gene, CDR1 is KGHSH and CDR2 is LQKENI. The trim removed 3 bases at V and 0 bases at J, leaving 3 bases unmatched. The CDR3 extends over 16 amino acids. The DNA for the CDR3 is TGTGCCAGCTCACCCCGGACAGGGGGGAGCACAGATACGCAGTATTTT. Translation gives CASSPRTGGSTDTQYF.

The chain combines TRBV6-6 with TRBJ1-1, with D possibly TRBD1 on 5 matching bases. V lost 7 bases, J lost 0 bases, and 12 bases lay in between. The CDR3 runs 14 residues. CDR1 and CDR2 (germline): MNHNY, SVGAGI (reference sequence). The CDR3, as DNA: TGTGCCAGCATTACGACGGACATGAACACTGAAGCTTTCTTT. It translates to CASITTDMNTEAFF.

The chain combines TRBV7-9 with TRBJ2-1, with D unclear. The V gene lost 4 bases and the J gene lost 5 bases, with 15 bases spanning the gap. The CDR3 runs 15 residues. Germline loops: CDR1 SEHNR, CDR2 FQNEAQ (reference sequence). The CDR3 is CASSSDPLGDNEQFF. The CDR3 DNA reads TGTGCCAGCAGCTCAGACCCTCTAGGTGACAATGAGCAGTTCTTC.

The V call is TRBV6-2 or TRBV6-3, the J call TRBJ2-7; unclear D gene. CDR1 is MNHEY and CDR2 is SVGEGT in the germline V gene. This CDR3 contains 10 residues. The V gene lost 5 bases and the J gene lost 4 bases, with 3 bases spanning the gap. The CDR3 region is CASSHYEQYF. As DNA, the CDR3 is TGTGCCAGCAGTCATTACGAGCAGTACTTC.

The chain has TRBV20-1 and TRBJ2-3, with TRBD1 matching over 7 bases. V lost 3 bases and J lost 6; bases outside the gene matches: 9. The CDR3 is 14 residues long. CDR1 and CDR2 from the germline V gene are DFQATT and SNEGSKA (reference sequence). The CDR3 coding sequence is TGCAGTGCTAGTTCCCCCGACAGGGTTGATACGCAGTATTTT. It specifies CSASSPDRVDTQYF.

This clone was seen a few times. J is TRBJ1-2 and V is TRBV19; no clear D gene. V was cut by 6 bases and J by 4 bases, with 15 bases left in between. The V gene's germline CDR1 is LNHDA and CDR2 SQIVND (reference sequence). This CDR3 contains 14 residues. The CDR3 here is CASSPGGQPYGYTF. CDR3 nucleotide sequence: TGTGCCAGTAGCCCCGGCGGCCAGCCCTATGGCTACACCTTC.

The chain employs TRBV27 and TRBJ2-1; 16 nucleotides line up with TRBD2. Trimming took 5 bases from V and 1 from J; bases not matched to a gene: 5. The V gene's germline CDR1 is MNHEY and CDR2 SMNVEV (reference sequence). The CDR3 spans 18 residues. The CDR3 bases are TGTGCCAGCAGTCCCGGGACTAGCGGGGGGGGATCCTACAATGAGCAGTTCTTC. It specifies CASSPGTSGGGSYNEQFF.

The chain is built from TRBV10-3 and TRBJ1-1; 9 nucleotides match TRBD1. Germline CDR1 is ENHRY and CDR2 is SYGVKD. The V segment lost 4 bases and the J segment 3 bases; nucleotides outside the gene matches: 6. The CDR3 has 15 residues. The CDR3 coding sequence is TGTGCCATCAGTGGGACAGGGGAGTTTCACACTGAAGCTTTCTTT. This codes for CAISGTGEFHTEAFF.

This chain links TRBV6-5 with TRBJ1-5; no clear D. Germline V CDR1 and CDR2: MNHEY, SVGAGI. The CDR3 is 15 amino acids. V lost 2 bases, J lost 4 bases, and 12 bases lay in between. CDR3 in DNA: TGTGCCAGCAGTTACAGTTGGTACATTAATCAGCCCCAGCATTTT. As protein: CASSYSWYINQPQHF.

The chain links TRBV6-6 to TRBJ1-6; tentatively, D is TRBD1 (5 bases). Germline CDR1 reads MNHNY; CDR2 reads SVGAGI (reference sequence). The V gene lost 2 bases and the J gene lost 5 bases, with 10 bases spanning the gap. The CDR3 length is 15 residues. In DNA form, the CDR3 reads TGTGCCAGCAGTTACAATGGGGCGAATAATTCACCCCTCCACTTT. This gives the protein CASSYNGANNSPLHF.

The chain joins TRBV7-9 to TRBJ1-5; D may be TRBD1 (6 bases). The CDR3 totals 16 residues. In germline, CDR1 is SEHNR, CDR2 FQNEAQ (reference sequence). Trimming shortened V by 4 bases and J by 3 bases, and 16 bases separated the two germline ends. CDR3 residues: CASSSPGDGYNQPQHF. For the CDR3, the DNA is TGTGCCAGCAGCTCCCCAGGGGACGGATACAATCAGCCCCAGCATTTT.

The chain links TRBV4-1 to TRBJ2-5; D is unresolved. V was clipped by 3 bases and J by 4 bases, with 3 bases between them. The CDR3 runs to 11 residues. Germline lookup yields CDR1 MGHRA and CDR2 YSYEKL. The CDR3 region has the DNA TGCGCCAGCAGCCACATAGAGACCCAGTACTTC. It specifies CASSHIETQYF.

V usage is TRBV5-1 and J usage is TRBJ1-1; 9 bases match TRBD1. The V gene end was trimmed by 1 base and the J gene end by 4 bases; junction bases not matched to a gene: 8. The CDR3 length is 16 residues. The germline V gene encodes CDR1 SGHRS and CDR2 YFSETQ. The CDR3 nucleotides read TGCGCCAGCAGCTTGACAAACAGGGGGCGCGGCACTGAAGCTTTCTTT. It yields the protein CASSLTNRGRGTEAFF.

This rearrangement joins TRBV2 to TRBJ2-7, with 8 bases lining up with TRBD2. Germline lookup yields CDR1 SNHLY and CDR2 FYNNEI. This CDR3 contains 13 residues. V shed 7 bases and J 2 bases; nucleotides not matched to a gene: 4. Here the CDR3 DNA reads TGTGCCAGCATGGCGGGGGGTACCTACGAGCAGTACTTC. It encodes CASMAGGTYEQYF.

This sequence joins TRBV19 and TRBJ1-5, with D possibly matching TRBD1 (6 bases). The germline V gene has CDR1 LNHDA and CDR2 SQIVND (reference sequence). This CDR3 has 16 amino acids. V was trimmed by 5 bases and J by 0 bases, leaving 14 bases between them. CDR3 nucleotide sequence: TGTGCCAGTAGTGCCAGGACAGTTTATAGCAATCAGCCCCAGCATTTT. Encoded protein: CASSARTVYSNQPQHF.

The chain carries TRBV5-1 and TRBJ2-1; D perhaps matches TRBD2 (6 bases). The CDR3 runs 17 residues. Germline CDR1 SGHRS, CDR2 YFSETQ. Trimming took 4 bases from V and 4 from J, leaving 21 bases between them. In DNA form, the CDR3 reads TGCGCCAGCAGCGGAACCCTAGCCGGGGGACCTTACAATGAGCAGTTCTTC. Protein product: CASSGTLAGGPYNEQFF.

This sequence joins TRBV4-1 and TRBJ2-2, with a possible D match to TRBD1 (5 bases). CDR1 and CDR2 from the germline V gene are MGHRA and YSYEKL. V lost 4 bases and J lost 1, with 7 bases in between. This CDR3 has 14 residues. The CDR3 sequence is CASSPGQNTGELFF. The CDR3 DNA follows: TGCGCCAGCAGCCCCGGACAGAACACCGGGGAGCTGTTTTTT.

This clone came up a few times. V and J are TRBV9 and TRBJ1-1; D is undetermined. V was shortened by 2 bases and J by 10 bases, with 12 bases between the two germline ends. The CDR3 length is 12 residues. Germline-derived CDR1 and CDR2 are SGDLS and YYNGEE. CDR3 amino acids: CASSVDREGAFF. DNA of the CDR3: TGTGCCAGCAGCGTCGACCGGGAGGGAGCTTTCTTT.

This chain joins TRBV7-9 and TRBJ2-7, with D possibly being TRBD1 (6 bases). The CDR3 sequence is 14 residues long. CDR1 is SEHNR and CDR2 is FQNEAQ in the germline V gene (reference sequence). Trimming removed 2 bases from V and 3 bases from J, with 11 bases in between. For the CDR3, the DNA is TGTGCCAGCAGCTTAACTACAGGGCGCTACGAGCAGTACTTC. It specifies CASSLTTGRYEQYF. Using reference TRBV7-9 and TRBJ2-7 for the parts outside the CDR3, the full variable domain is DTGVSQNPRHKITKRGQNVTFRCDPISEHNRLYWYRQTLGQGPEFLTYFQNEAQLEKSRLLSDRFSAERPKGSFSTLEIQRTEQGDSAMYLCASSLTTGRYEQYFGPGTRLTVT.

The chain employs TRBV5-5 and TRBJ2-2, with D tentatively TRBD2 (5 bases). CDR3 length: 15 residues. Trimming stripped 0 bases from V and 3 bases from J, with 9 bases between. Germline CDR1 SGHKS, CDR2 YYEKEE (reference sequence). CDR3 residues: CASSLVGLDTGELFF. Written as DNA, the CDR3 is TGTGCCAGCAGCTTGGTTGGACTTGACACCGGGGAGCTGTTTTTT. The whole variable domain, remainder taken from reference TRBV5-5 and TRBJ2-2, is DAGVTQSPTHLIKTRGQQVTLRCSPISGHKSVSWYQQVLGQGPQFIFQYYEKEERGRGNFPDRFSARQFPNYSSELNVNALLLGDSALYLCASSLVGLDTGELFFGEGSRLTVL.

The chain has TRBV21-1 and TRBJ2-7; whether TRBD2, the table's D call, matches the DNA was not checked. TRBV21-1 is shown as a pseudogene. The CDR3 consists of 14 residues. The CDR3 DNA sequence: TGTGCCAAACGACTCTGCGGGACGCACTACGAGCAGTACTTC. Its translation is CAKRLCGTHYEQYF.

The chain recombines TRBV28 with TRBJ1-2; D perhaps matches TRBD1 (5 bases). CDR1 is MDHEN and CDR2 is SYDVKM in the germline V gene. V lost 11 bases and J 8 bases, leaving 15 bases between the germline ends. The CDR3 is 11 residues long. Here the CDR3 reads CAVGRGEGYTF. As DNA, the CDR3 is TGTGCCGTGGGTAGGGGTGAGGGCTACACCTTC.

The CDR3 DNA reads as TGTGCCATCAGTGAGTCCGGGGATTCACCCCTCCACTTT. Translation gives CAISESGDSPLHF. The V gene is TRBV10-3, the J gene TRBJ1-6; D is ambiguous. V shed 0 bases and J shed 8 bases, with 5 bases lying between them. This CDR3 is built from 13 residues. CDR1 ENHRY and CDR2 SYGVKD come from the germline V gene.

The V call is TRBV19, the J call TRBJ2-2, with a tentative D call TRBD1 (5 bases). V was trimmed by 7 bases and J by 9 bases, leaving 15 bases between them. The V gene's germline CDR1 is LNHDA and CDR2 SQIVND (reference sequence). CDR3 size: 13 residues. CDR3 DNA sequence: TGTGCCAGTACCCTCGAACAGGATCGGGAGCTGTTTTTT. Translated, it gives CASTLEQDRELFF.